Listed here is a single T cell receptor (beta chain). The source of the sample is a study of blood T cell repertoires in COVID-19. Study-wide background: Samples representing acute and convalescent COVID-19 were sourced from the United States, Italy and Spain. Sources were T cells, B-cell-depleted T cells, or PBMCs; the material itself was cDNA or gDNA.

Produced via immunoSEQ multiplex PCR; TCRdb's table is partial and in-frame only. The table lists some 24,000 clones, nearly 90% of them singletons, with 9% to 10% in the top ten. This receptor was taken from a man between 65 and 80 years old with acute or convalescent COVID-19. The sample comprised peripheral blood.

The CDR3 DNA reads as TGTGCCAGCTCACCACTCGGACAGCTAACATCACCCCTCCACTTT. Translation gives CASSPLGQLTSPLHF. The chain joins TRBV18 to TRBJ1-6, with a possible D match to TRBD1 (6 bases). V gave up 1 base and J gave up 10 bases, with 14 bases separating them. Germline loops: CDR1 KGHSH, CDR2 LQKENI. The CDR3 runs 15 residues.